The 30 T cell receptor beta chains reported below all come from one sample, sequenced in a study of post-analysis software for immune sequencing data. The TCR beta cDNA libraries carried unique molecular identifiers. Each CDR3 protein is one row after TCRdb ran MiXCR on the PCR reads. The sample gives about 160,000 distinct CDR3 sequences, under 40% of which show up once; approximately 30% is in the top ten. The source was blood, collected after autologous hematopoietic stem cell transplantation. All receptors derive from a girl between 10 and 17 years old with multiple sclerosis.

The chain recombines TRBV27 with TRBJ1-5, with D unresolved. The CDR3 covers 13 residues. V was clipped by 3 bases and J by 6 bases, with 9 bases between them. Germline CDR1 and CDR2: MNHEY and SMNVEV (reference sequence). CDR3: CASSFGVSQPQHF. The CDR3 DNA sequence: TGTGCCAGCAGTTTTGGGGTAAGTCAGCCCCAGCATTTT.

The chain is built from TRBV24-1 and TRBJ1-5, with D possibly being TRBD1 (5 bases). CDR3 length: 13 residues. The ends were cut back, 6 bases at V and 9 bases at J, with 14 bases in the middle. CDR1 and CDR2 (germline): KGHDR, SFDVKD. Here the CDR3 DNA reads TGTGCCACCAGTCAGGGAGTGGCATGGCCCCAGCATTTT. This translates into CATSQGVAWPQHF.

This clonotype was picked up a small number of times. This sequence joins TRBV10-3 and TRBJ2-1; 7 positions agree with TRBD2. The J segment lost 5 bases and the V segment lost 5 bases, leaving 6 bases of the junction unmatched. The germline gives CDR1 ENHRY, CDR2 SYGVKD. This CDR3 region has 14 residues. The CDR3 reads CAISRPSGDNEQFF. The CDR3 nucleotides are TGTGCCATCAGTCGGCCTAGCGGAGACAATGAGCAGTTCTTC.

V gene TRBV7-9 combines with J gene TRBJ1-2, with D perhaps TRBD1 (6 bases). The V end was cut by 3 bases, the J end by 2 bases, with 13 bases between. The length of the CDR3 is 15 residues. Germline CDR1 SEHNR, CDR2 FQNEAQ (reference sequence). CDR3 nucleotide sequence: TGTGCCAGCAGCTTGTCCGACAGGCGAAACTATGGCTACACCTTC. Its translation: CASSLSDRRNYGYTF.

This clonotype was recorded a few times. CDR3 DNA sequence: TGCAGTGCTAGAGGCTGGGCGGGGGGCAATGAGCAGTTCTTC. This sequence encodes CSARGWAGGNEQFF. The chain carries TRBV20-1 and TRBJ2-1; 8 bases match TRBD2. V lost 1 base, J lost 6 bases, and 5 bases stayed unmatched. The CDR3 is 14 amino acids. Looked up from germline, CDR1 is DFQATT and CDR2 is SNEGSKA (reference sequence).

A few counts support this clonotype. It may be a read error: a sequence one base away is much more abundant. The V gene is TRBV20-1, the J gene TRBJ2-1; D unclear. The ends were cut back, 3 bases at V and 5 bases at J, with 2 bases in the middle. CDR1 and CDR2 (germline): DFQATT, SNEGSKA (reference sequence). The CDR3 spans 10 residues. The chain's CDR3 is CSASHNEQFF. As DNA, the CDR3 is TGCAGTGCTAGCCACAATGAGCAGTTCTTC.

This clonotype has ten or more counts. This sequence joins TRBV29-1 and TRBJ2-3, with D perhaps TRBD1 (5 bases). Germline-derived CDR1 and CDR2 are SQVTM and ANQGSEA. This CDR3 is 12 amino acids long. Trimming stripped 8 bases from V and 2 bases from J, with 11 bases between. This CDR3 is CSLQDVTDTQYF. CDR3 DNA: TGCAGCCTACAGGATGTCACAGATACGCAGTATTTT.

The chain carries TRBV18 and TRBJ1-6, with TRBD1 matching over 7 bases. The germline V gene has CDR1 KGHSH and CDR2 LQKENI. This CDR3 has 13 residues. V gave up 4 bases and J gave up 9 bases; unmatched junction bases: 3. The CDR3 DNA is TGTGCCAGCTCACAAGGGGGCATTTCACCCCTCCACTTT. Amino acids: CASSQGGISPLHF.

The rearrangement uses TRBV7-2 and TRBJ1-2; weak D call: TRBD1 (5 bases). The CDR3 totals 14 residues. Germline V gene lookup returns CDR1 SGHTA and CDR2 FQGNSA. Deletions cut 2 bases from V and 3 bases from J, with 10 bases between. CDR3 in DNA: TGTGCCAGCAGCTTAAGGGGCGCCGACTATGGCTACACCTTC. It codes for CASSLRGADYGYTF. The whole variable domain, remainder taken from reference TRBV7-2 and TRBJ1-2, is GAGVSQSPSNKVTEKGKDVELRCDPISGHTALYWYRQSLGQGLEFLIYFQGNSAPDKSGLPSDRFSAERTGGSVSTLTIQRTQQEDSAVYLCASSLRGADYGYTFGSGTRLTVV.

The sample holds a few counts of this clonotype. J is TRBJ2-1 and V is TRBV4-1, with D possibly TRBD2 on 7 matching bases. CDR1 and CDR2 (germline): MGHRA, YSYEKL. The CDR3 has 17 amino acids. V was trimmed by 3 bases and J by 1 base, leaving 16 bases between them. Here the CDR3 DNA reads TGCGCCAGCAGCCAGTCCGAGGGGGGGAAATCCTACAATGAGCAGTTCTTC. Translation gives CASSQSEGGKSYNEQFF.

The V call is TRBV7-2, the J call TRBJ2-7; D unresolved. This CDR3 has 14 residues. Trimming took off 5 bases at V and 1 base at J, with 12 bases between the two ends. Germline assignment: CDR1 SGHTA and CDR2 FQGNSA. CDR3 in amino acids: CASSPSGTSYEQYF. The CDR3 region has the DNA TGTGCCAGCAGCCCCTCCGGCACTTCCTACGAGCAGTACTTC. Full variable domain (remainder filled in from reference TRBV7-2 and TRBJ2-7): GAGVSQSPSNKVTEKGKDVELRCDPISGHTALYWYRQSLGQGLEFLIYFQGNSAPDKSGLPSDRFSAERTGGSVSTLTIQRTQQEDSAVYLCASSPSGTSYEQYFGPGTRLTVT.

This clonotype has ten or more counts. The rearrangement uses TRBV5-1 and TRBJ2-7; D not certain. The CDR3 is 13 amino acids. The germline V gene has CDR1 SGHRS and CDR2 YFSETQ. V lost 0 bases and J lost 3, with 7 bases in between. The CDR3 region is CASSLGRDYEQYF. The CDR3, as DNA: TGCGCCAGCAGCTTGGGAAGGGACTACGAGCAGTACTTC.

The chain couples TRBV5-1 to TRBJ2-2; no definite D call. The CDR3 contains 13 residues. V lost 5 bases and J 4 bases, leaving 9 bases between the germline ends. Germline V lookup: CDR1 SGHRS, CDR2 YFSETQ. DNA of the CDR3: TGCGCCAGCAGAACGGGTTTCACCGGGGAGCTGTTTTTT. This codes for CASRTGFTGELFF.

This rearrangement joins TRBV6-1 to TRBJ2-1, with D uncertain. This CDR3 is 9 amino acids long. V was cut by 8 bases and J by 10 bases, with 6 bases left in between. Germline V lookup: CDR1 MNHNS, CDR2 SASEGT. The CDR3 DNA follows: TGTGCCAGCGGAACGGAGCAGTTCTTC. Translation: CASGTEQFF.

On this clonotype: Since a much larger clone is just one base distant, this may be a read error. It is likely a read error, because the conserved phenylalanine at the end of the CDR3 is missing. The CDR3 reads CASSRTTGSGQPQHL. CDR3 DNA: TGTGCCAGCAGCAGAACGACGGGGTCCGGGCAGCCCCAGCATTTG. The chain uses TRBV12-3 or TRBV12-4 and TRBJ1-5; D call uncertain. V was cut by 6 bases and J by 7 bases, with 19 bases left in between. The CDR3 loop spans 15 amino acids.

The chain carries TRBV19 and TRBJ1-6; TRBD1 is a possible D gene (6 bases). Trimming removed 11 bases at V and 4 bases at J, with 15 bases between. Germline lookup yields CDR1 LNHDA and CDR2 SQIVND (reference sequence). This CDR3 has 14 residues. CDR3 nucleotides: TGTGCCGTTTCCGCGACAGGATATAATTCACCCCTCCACTTT. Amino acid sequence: CAVSATGYNSPLHF.

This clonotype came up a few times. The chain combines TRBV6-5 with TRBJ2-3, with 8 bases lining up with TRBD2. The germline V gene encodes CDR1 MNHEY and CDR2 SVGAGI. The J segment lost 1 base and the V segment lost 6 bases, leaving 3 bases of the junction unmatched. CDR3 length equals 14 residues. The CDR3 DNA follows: TGTGCCAGCAGCCCGACTAGCGGCACAGATACGCAGTATTTT. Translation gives CASSPTSGTDTQYF.

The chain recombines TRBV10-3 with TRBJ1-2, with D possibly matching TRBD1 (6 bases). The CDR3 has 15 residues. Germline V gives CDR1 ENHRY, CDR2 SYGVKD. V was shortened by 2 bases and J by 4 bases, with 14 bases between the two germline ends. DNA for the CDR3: TGTGCCATCAGTGAGCAAACAGGGTCGCCCTATGGCTACACCTTC. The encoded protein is CAISEQTGSPYGYTF.

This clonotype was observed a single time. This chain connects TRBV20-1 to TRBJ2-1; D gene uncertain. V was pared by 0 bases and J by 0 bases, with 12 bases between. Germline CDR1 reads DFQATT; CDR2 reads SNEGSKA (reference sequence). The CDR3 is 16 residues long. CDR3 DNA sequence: TGCAGTGCTAGAGAGATGACTGGCGGCTCCTACAATGAGCAGTTCTTC. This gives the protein CSAREMTGGSYNEQFF.

CDR3 in amino acids: CSVTGTGPTDTQYF. Written as DNA, the CDR3 is TGCAGCGTAACCGGGACAGGACCCACAGATACGCAGTATTTT. The V call is TRBV29-1, the J call TRBJ2-3; 8 nucleotides agree with TRBD1. V shed 6 bases and J 2 bases; nucleotides not matched to a gene: 7. The CDR3 sequence is 14 residues long. Germline loops: CDR1 SQVTM, CDR2 ANQGSEA.

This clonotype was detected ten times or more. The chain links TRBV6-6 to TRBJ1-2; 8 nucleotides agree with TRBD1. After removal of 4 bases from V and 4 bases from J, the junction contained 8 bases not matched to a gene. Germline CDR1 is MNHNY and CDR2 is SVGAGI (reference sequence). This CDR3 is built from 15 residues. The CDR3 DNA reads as TGTGCCAGCAGTTCCGATGGACAGGGCGTCTATGGCTACACCTTC. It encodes CASSSDGQGVYGYTF.

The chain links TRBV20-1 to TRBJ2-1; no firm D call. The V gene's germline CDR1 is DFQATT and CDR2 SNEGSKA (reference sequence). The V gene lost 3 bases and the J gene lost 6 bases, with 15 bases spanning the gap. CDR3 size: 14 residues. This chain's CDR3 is CSASVTGYRNEQFF. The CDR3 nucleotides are TGCAGTGCTAGTGTCACCGGCTATCGCAATGAGCAGTTCTTC.

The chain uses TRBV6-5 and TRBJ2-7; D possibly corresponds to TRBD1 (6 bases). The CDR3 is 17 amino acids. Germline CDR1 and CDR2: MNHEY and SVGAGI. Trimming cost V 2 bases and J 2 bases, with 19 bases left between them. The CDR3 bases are TGTGCCAGCAGTTACCCAGGACGAGAGGGGGTCGCCTACGAGCAGTACTTC. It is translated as CASSYPGREGVAYEQYF.

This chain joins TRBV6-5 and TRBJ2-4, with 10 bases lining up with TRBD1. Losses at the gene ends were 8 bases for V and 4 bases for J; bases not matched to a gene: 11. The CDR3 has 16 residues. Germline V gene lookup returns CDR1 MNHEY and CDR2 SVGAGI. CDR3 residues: CASGTGANIGKNIQYF. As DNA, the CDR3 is TGTGCCAGCGGGACAGGGGCGAATATCGGAAAAAACATTCAGTACTTC.

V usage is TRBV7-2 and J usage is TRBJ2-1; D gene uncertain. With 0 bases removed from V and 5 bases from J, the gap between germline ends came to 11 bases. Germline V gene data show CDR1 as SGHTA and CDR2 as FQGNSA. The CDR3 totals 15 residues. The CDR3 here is CASSLAGVADNEQFF. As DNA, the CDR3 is TGTGCCAGCAGCTTAGCAGGAGTTGCGGACAATGAGCAGTTCTTC.

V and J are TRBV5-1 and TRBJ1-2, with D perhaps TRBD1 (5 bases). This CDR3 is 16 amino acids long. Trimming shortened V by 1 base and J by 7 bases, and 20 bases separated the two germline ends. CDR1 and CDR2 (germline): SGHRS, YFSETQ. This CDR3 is CASSLSPTELSSGYTF. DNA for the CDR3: TGCGCCAGCAGCTTGTCACCGACAGAGCTGTCTAGTGGCTACACCTTC.

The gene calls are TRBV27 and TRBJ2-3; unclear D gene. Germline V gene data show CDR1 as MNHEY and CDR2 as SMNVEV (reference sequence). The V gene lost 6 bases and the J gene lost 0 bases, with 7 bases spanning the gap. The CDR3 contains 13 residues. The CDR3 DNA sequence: TGTGCCAGCAGGGCGACTAGCACAGATACGCAGTATTTT. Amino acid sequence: CASRATSTDTQYF.

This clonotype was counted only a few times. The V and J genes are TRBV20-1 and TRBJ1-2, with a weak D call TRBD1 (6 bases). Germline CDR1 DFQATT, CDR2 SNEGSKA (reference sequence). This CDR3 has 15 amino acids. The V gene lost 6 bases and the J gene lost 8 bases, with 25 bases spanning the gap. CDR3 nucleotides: TGCAGTGCCCAGGACAGCCTTTTCCAGCTGAGGGGCTACACCTTC. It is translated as CSAQDSLFQLRGYTF.

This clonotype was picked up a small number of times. This CDR3 reads CASSVSGRAQTDTQYF. The CDR3, as DNA: TGTGCCAGCAGCGTAAGCGGGAGGGCCCAGACAGATACGCAGTATTTT. This rearrangement joins TRBV9 to TRBJ2-3; 10 bases line up with TRBD2. The V segment lost 1 base and the J segment 3 bases; nucleotides outside the gene matches: 5. Germline V gives CDR1 SGDLS, CDR2 YYNGEE. The CDR3 is 16 amino acids.

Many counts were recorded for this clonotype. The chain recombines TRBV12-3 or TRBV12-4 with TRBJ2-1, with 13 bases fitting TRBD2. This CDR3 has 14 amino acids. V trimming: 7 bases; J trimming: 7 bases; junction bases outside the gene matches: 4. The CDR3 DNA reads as TGTGCCAGCAACCTACTAGCGGGGGGGAATGAGCAGTTCTTC. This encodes CASNLLAGGNEQFF.